This TCR beta chain was obtained from a study of identical twins (dated by TCRdb to about 2016). For context, the study as a whole: To test whether fetal clonotypes persist, the study used deep sequencing on TCR alpha and beta repertoires from monozygotic twins, unrelated adults of various ages, and cord blood. To rule out contamination, the twin experiments were replicated at different times with different library preparation protocols.

Trimming costs V 6 bases and J 0 bases, and their ends lie 10 bases apart. As encoded in the germline V gene, CDR1 is MDHEN while CDR2 is SYDVKM. From cysteine to phenylalanine, the CDR3 is 14 amino acids long. Only the CDR3 DNA stays, 42 bases, in frame from base 1. Findings and caveats that apply to the study as a whole: Invariant T cells such as MAIT and iNKT could partly confound zero-insertion analyses, although diverse VJ usage argued against such confounding for most clonotypes. Fewer insertions were carried by abundant cord blood beta clonotypes; a weaker similar trend was observed in young adult naive repertoires, while no such trend was observed in memory repertoires. Out-of-frame TCR alpha sharing in monozygotic twins was systematically underestimated by recombination models, whereas sharing between unrelated individuals was in agreement with the recombination models. Because the same donors could not be followed over many years, conclusions were based on cross-sectional statistical analysis. Compared with coincidental sharing between unrelated individuals, out-of-frame TCR alpha sequences shared between twins had an excess of sequences with low generation probability. Excess twin sharing in beta out-of-frame sequences was weaker because fewer shared sequences lowered the signal-to-noise ratio.

On this clonotype itself: The target of this receptor is not known. No clone much larger than this one lies a single base away; base qualities are absent.

All donors were healthy Caucasians. The twin cohort comprised three pairs of female monozygotic twins, all aged roughly 18 to 29 years. CD4+ and CD8+ T cell populations were isolated with positive isolation kits from Invitrogen. Receptor libraries were prepared by 5' RACE. Sequencing used an Illumina HiSeq 2000. Template switching introduced a universal primer binding site; the final cDNA contained a unique molecular identifier, enabling accurate counting of TCR cDNA molecules. First-strand cDNA for TCR alpha and beta chains was synthesized from specific primers in the conserved constant-segment region. To control for contamination, every cDNA library carried two barcodes: a SMART-Mk sample barcode plus Illumina barcodes. Two successive PCR steps introduced TruSeq adapter sequences along with Illumina sample barcodes. The TCR alpha and beta cDNA libraries were sequenced on the Illumina HiSeq platform using custom primers. The authors' analysis ran thus. Raw reads were processed with MiGEC to extract unique molecular identifiers, and MiXCR was used to determine CDR3 positions. For each individual, recombination models were inferred using an EM algorithm with the repgenHMM and IGoR tools. The tcR package in R was used for shared clonotype analysis, with sharing normalized by the product of cloneset sizes. To study raw recombination without the effects of thymic and clonal selection, out-of-frame nonproductive sequences were analyzed. The public reads were reanalyzed by TCRdb: fastp trimming at Q25, MiXCR alignment, in-frame beta chains only. Identical CDR3 proteins give one entry, which carries the most common genes and DNA. What appears here as the V and J calls and clone size reflects TCRdb's work, not the paper's. This sample lists roughly 350,000 distinct CDR3 sequences; 9% to 15% were detected once. The ten largest clones add up to around 6.9% of the sample.

This sample was also put to use in a study of yellow fever vaccine responses in identical twins. The second study reports: The authors reported that the T cell response to vaccination in identical twins appeared partly convergent and partly personalized. In the study, vaccine-responding T cell clones were precisely tracked in identical twins.

Sequenced material: CD8+ T cells sorted from blood. The chain employs TRBV28 and TRBJ2-3; the D gene lacks a confident call. This sequence was found in a woman aged 18-29 years in good health. The sequenced DNA: TGTGCCAGCAGAAAGGAATCTAGCACAGATACGCAGTATTTT. Its translation is CASRKESSTDTQYF.